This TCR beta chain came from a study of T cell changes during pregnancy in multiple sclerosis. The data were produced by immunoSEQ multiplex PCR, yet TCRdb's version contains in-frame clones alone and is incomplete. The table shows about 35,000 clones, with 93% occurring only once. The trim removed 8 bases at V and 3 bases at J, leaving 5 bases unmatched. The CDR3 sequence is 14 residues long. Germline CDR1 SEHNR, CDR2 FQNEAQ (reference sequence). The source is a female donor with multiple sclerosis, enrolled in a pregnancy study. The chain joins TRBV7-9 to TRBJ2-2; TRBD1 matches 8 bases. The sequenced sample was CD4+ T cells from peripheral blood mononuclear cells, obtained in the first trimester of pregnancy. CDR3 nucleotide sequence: TGTGCCAGCTTCGCACAGGGGGACACCGGGGAGCTGTTTTTT. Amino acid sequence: CASFAQGDTGELFF.